The sequence of this T cell receptor (beta chain) was determined in a study of blood T cells in healthy people across ages. Germline assignment: CDR1 MGHRA and CDR2 YSYEKL. This CDR3 comprises 14 residues. This clonotype appeared a few times. Relative to the germline gene, one junction end is altered; a read error may explain this. The second PCR ran about 6 to 11 cycles with a sample-barcoded 5' primer and J-beta primers. TCRdb used MiXCR to reprocess the 5' RACE reads, holding one entry per CDR3 protein. The sample records some 1.6 million distinct CDR3 sequences, 30% to 40% being singletons. This TCR came from a woman younger than 45 in good health. The material sequenced was blood. This rearrangement joins TRBV4-1 to TRBJ1-5; TRBD1 might be the D (5 bases). CDR3 loop: CASGQTRGNQPQHF. CDR3 sequence (DNA): TGCGCCAGCGGCCAGACAAGGGGAAATCAGCCCCAGCATTTT.